Below, 24 T cell receptor beta chains from the same sample are listed, as sequenced in a study of T-cell reconstitution after alpha-beta-depleted transplantation in children. TCRbeta library construction was performed incorporating unique molecular identifiers. Via MiXCR, TCRdb re-called the PCR reads, giving one row per CDR3 protein. The sample records about 870,000 distinct CDR3 sequences, around 15% being singletons. The sample consisted of PBMCs, mostly from graft donor cells, taken 360 days after TCRalphabeta/CD19-depleted stem cell transplant. The receptors shown here come from a male patient aged 10 to 17 who had a stem cell transplant for acute lymphoblastic leukemia, so the T cells may come from the graft donor.

The chain carries TRBV20-1 and TRBJ2-1; 7 bases are shared with TRBD2. The V gene's germline CDR1 is DFQATT and CDR2 SNEGSKA (reference sequence). The CDR3 contains 14 residues. Trimming at V came to 2 bases and at J to 3 bases, leaving 4 bases not matched to a gene. CDR3 sequence: CSARRRGSYNEQFF. CDR3 in DNA: TGCAGTGCTAGACGGCGGGGGAGCTACAATGAGCAGTTCTTC.

The rearrangement links TRBV2 to TRBJ2-2, with D possibly TRBD1 on 5 matching bases. There are 15 residues in the CDR3. Germline V lookup: CDR1 SNHLY, CDR2 FYNNEI. With 7 bases removed from V and 4 bases from J, the gap between germline ends came to 16 bases. CDR3 amino acids: CASNPQGVSTGELFF. In DNA, the CDR3 is TGTGCCAGCAACCCCCAGGGCGTAAGCACCGGGGAGCTGTTTTTT.

This clonotype was seen a handful of times. The V and J genes are TRBV6-1 and TRBJ2-4, with TRBD2 matching 14 bases. Looked up from germline, CDR1 is MNHNS and CDR2 is SASEGT. Trimming took 6 bases from V and 2 from J; bases not matched to a gene: 3. The CDR3 covers 16 residues. CDR3 bases: TGTGCCAGCAGGGGACTAGCGGGAGTGACCAAAAACATTCAGTACTTC. This codes for CASRGLAGVTKNIQYF.

This clonotype was seen only a few times. The chain couples TRBV3-1 to TRBJ2-7; 7 nucleotides agree with TRBD1. Germline V gene data show CDR1 as LGHDT and CDR2 as YNNKEL (reference sequence). Trimming removed 0 bases from V and 5 bases from J; junction bases left unmatched: 10. CDR3 length: 16 amino acids. The CDR3 DNA follows: TGTGCCAGCAGCCAAGATGAGGGGGCGGGCTTGGACGAGCAGTACTTC. Translating gives CASSQDEGAGLDEQYF.

The chain is built from TRBV15 and TRBJ2-5, with a weak D call TRBD2 (6 bases). The CDR3 is 15 residues long. From germline, CDR1 is LNHNV and CDR2 YYDKDF (reference sequence). Trimming shortened V by 4 bases and J by 3 bases, and 15 bases separated the two germline ends. The CDR3: CATSIVTWGEETQYF. As DNA, the CDR3 is TGTGCCACCAGCATAGTGACCTGGGGGGAAGAGACCCAGTACTTC.

This clonotype came up many times. The V and J genes are TRBV9 and TRBJ2-3; 9 positions agree with TRBD2. Germline V gene sequence: CDR1 SGDLS, CDR2 YYNGEE. J lost 4 bases, V lost 4 bases, and 7 bases had no gene match. The CDR3 sequence is 15 residues long. Here the CDR3 reads CASSSIAGAADTQYF. CDR3 DNA sequence: TGTGCCAGCAGCAGTATAGCGGGAGCTGCAGATACGCAGTATTTT. Drawing the rest from reference TRBV9 and TRBJ2-3, the complete variable domain is DSGVTQTPKHLITATGQRVTLRCSPRSGDLSVYWYQQSLDQGLQFLIQYYNGEERAKGNILERFSAQQFPDLHSELNLSSLELGDSALYFCASSSIAGAADTQYFGPGTRLTVL.

This rearrangement joins TRBV6-5 to TRBJ2-7, with 9 bases identical to TRBD1. The CDR3 runs to 16 residues. The V and J ends lost 4 bases and 3 bases, in that order; junction bases with no gene match: 10. Germline V gene lookup returns CDR1 MNHEY and CDR2 SVGAGI. The CDR3 nucleotides read TGTGCCAGCAGTTCGACAAAGGGACAGGGAAACTACGAGCAGTACTTC. Protein: CASSSTKGQGNYEQYF.

As to this clonotype: This may arise from a read error, as a much more abundant clone is one base away. The gene calls are TRBV3-1 and TRBJ2-3; D possibly corresponds to TRBD1 (7 bases). Germline CDR1 LGHDT, CDR2 YNNKEL (reference sequence). The length of the CDR3 is 15 residues. The chain's CDR3 is CASCQRRGAGQTQYF. The CDR3 region has the DNA TGTGCCAGCTGCCAAAGAAGGGGCGCGGGACAGACGCAGTATTTT.

The chain carries TRBV28 and TRBJ1-6; TRBD1 aligns across 12 bases. Germline V lookup: CDR1 MDHEN, CDR2 SYDVKM. The V gene end was trimmed by 6 bases and the J gene end by 5 bases; junction bases not matched to a gene: 14. The CDR3 length is 19 residues. The CDR3, as DNA: TGTGCCAGCAGCAGCCCGGGACAGGGGGCGCTTTGGAATAATTCACCCCTCCACTTT. Translation: CASSSPGQGALWNNSPLHF. Full variable domain (outside the CDR3, taken from reference TRBV28 and TRBJ1-6): DVKVTQSSRYLVKRTGEKVFLECVQDMDHENMFWYRQDPGLGLRLIYFSYDVKMKEKGDIPEGYSVSREKKERFSLILESASTNQTSMYLCASSSPGQGALWNNSPLHFGNGTRLTVT.

The chain employs TRBV5-1 and TRBJ2-1, with D possibly being TRBD2 (6 bases). Trimming stripped 1 base from V and 1 base from J, with 9 bases between. Germline-derived CDR1 and CDR2 are SGHRS and YFSETQ. This CDR3 contains 15 residues. CDR3 loop: CASSLTGVSYNEQFF. The DNA for the CDR3 is TGCGCCAGCAGCTTGACGGGAGTGTCCTACAATGAGCAGTTCTTC.

The rearrangement links TRBV20-1 to TRBJ1-4; a possible D gene is TRBD1 (6 bases). The CDR3 is 15 residues long. Germline V lookup: CDR1 DFQATT, CDR2 SNEGSKA (reference sequence). Trimming took off 0 bases at V and 8 bases at J, with 16 bases between the two ends. CDR3 protein: CSARDRGRLGEKLFF. CDR3 DNA: TGCAGTGCTAGAGACCGGGGGCGTCTAGGGGAAAAACTGTTTTTT.

This clonotype was found many times. The V and J genes are TRBV12-3 or TRBV12-4 and TRBJ2-3; perhaps TRBD2 as D (6 bases). The CDR3 loop spans 16 amino acids. With 4 bases removed from V and 6 bases from J, the gap between germline ends came to 20 bases. CDR3 DNA: TGTGCCAGCAGTTACCGACTAGGAAGGAGGTCGGATACGCAGTATTTT. As protein: CASSYRLGRRSDTQYF.

This clonotype came up a few times. V gene TRBV7-8 combines with J gene TRBJ1-5, with TRBD1 matching 7 bases. With 1 base clipped from V and 7 bases from J, the junction kept 10 bases outside the gene matches. CDR3 length: 16 amino acids. Per the germline V gene, CDR1 is SGHVS and CDR2 is FQNEAQ. CDR3 sequence: CASSLGRRQGGQPQHF. The CDR3 DNA is TGTGCCAGCAGCTTAGGGAGGCGGCAGGGGGGACAGCCCCAGCATTTT.

The chain uses TRBV4-1 and TRBJ2-4; a possible D gene is TRBD2 (6 bases). V was cut by 4 bases and J by 0 bases, with 13 bases left in between. Germline V gene sequence: CDR1 MGHRA, CDR2 YSYEKL. The CDR3 consists of 16 residues. CDR3 DNA sequence: TGCGCCAGCAGCCCCATAGCGGTCGTAGCCAAAAACATTCAGTACTTC. Encoded protein: CASSPIAVVAKNIQYF.

This clonotype has just a few counts. V and J are TRBV29-1 and TRBJ2-3, with D maybe TRBD2 (6 bases). From germline, CDR1 is SQVTM and CDR2 ANQGSEA. The CDR3 is 14 residues long. The V and J ends lost 0 bases and 5 bases respectively, with 12 bases between them. The CDR3 spells CSVEDHGRGDTQYF. The CDR3 nucleotides are TGCAGCGTTGAAGATCACGGGAGAGGAGATACGCAGTATTTT.

The chain is built from TRBV7-2 and TRBJ2-7, with 10 bases matching TRBD1. The ends lost 7 bases at V and 4 bases at J; junction bases unmatched: 7. This CDR3 has 14 amino acids. CDR1 and CDR2 from the germline V gene are SGHTA and FQGNSA. CDR3 loop: CASTRDRGRYEQYF. As DNA, the CDR3 is TGTGCCAGCACCCGGGACAGGGGAAGATACGAGCAGTACTTC.

In DNA, the CDR3 is TGTGCCAGCAGCCTCTTTGGGACAGGGGTTACCTTCTTT. Its protein is CASSLFGTGVTFF. The rearrangement joins TRBV7-9 to TRBJ1-1; 10 bases fit TRBD1. Germline CDR1 is SEHNR and CDR2 is FQNEAQ (reference sequence). CDR3 length equals 13 residues. Trimming took 5 bases from V and 14 from J; bases not matched to a gene: 11.

The sample holds a few counts of this clonotype. The chain uses TRBV3-1 and TRBJ2-5; unclear D gene. Trimming took 3 bases from V and 2 from J, leaving 10 bases between them. The CDR3 is made up of 14 amino acids. The germline V gene encodes CDR1 LGHDT and CDR2 YNNKEL (reference sequence). This CDR3 reads CASSQGSPQETQYF. The CDR3 bases are TGTGCCAGCAGCCAGGGTTCCCCACAAGAGACCCAGTACTTC.

This clonotype has ten or more counts. This chain links TRBV3-1 with TRBJ2-7, with D perhaps TRBD2 (7 bases). In germline, CDR1 is LGHDT, CDR2 YNNKEL (reference sequence). V dropped 0 bases and J dropped 4 bases, with 16 bases sitting between them. This CDR3 comprises 16 residues. The chain's CDR3 is CASSQDNGGGKYEQYF. The CDR3 bases are TGTGCCAGCAGCCAAGATAACGGCGGGGGCAAGTACGAGCAGTACTTC.

The chain has TRBV10-2 and TRBJ1-2, with a weak D call TRBD1 (5 bases). CDR1 and CDR2 from the germline V gene are WSHSY and SAAADI. The CDR3 length is 13 residues. V lost 1 base and J lost 6, with 9 bases in between. CDR3 protein: CASSEWAGNGYTF. In nucleotides, the CDR3 is TGCGCCAGCAGTGAGTGGGCAGGGAATGGCTACACCTTC.

The rearrangement uses TRBV2 and TRBJ2-7, with 8 bases matching TRBD2. After removal of 5 bases from V and 2 bases from J, the junction contained 8 bases not matched to a gene. Germline CDR1 and CDR2: SNHLY and FYNNEI. This CDR3 has 15 residues. This CDR3 is CASSLSGAPAYEQYF. CDR3 in DNA: TGTGCCAGCAGTCTTAGCGGGGCCCCGGCCTACGAGCAGTACTTC.

In nucleotides, the CDR3 is TGTGCCACCAGCAGGGATCGACTAGCGGCCCACAATGAGCAGTTCTTC. This gives the protein CATSRDRLAAHNEQFF. The chain is built from TRBV15 and TRBJ2-1; 9 positions agree with TRBD2. V was clipped by 3 bases and J by 5 bases; unmatched bases: 8. The CDR3 covers 16 residues. Germline CDR1 is LNHNV and CDR2 is YYDKDF (reference sequence).

This clonotype was observed many times. The J gene is TRBJ2-1, the V gene TRBV20-1, with 9 bases that match TRBD2. Per the germline V gene, CDR1 is DFQATT and CDR2 is SNEGSKA (reference sequence). V shed 2 bases and J 10 bases; nucleotides not matched to a gene: 12. CDR3 length equals 15 residues. CDR3 DNA sequence: TGCAGTGCTAGAAGTTCTGTCGGAGCGGGAGGAGAGCAGTTCTTC. The encoded protein is CSARSSVGAGGEQFF.

The gene calls are TRBV15 and TRBJ2-7, with 16 bases lining up with TRBD2. Unmatched junction bases numbered 11, after V lost 0 bases and J lost 3 bases. Germline V lookup: CDR1 LNHNV, CDR2 YYDKDF (reference sequence). CDR3 size: 20 residues. This chain's CDR3 is CATSRDTPGLAGGPIYEQYF. DNA for the CDR3: TGTGCCACCAGCAGAGATACCCCGGGACTAGCGGGAGGGCCGATCTACGAGCAGTACTTC.